A selection of T cell receptor beta chains follows, all from one sample in a study of blood T cell repertoires in COVID-19. The protocol was immunoSEQ multiplex PCR, while the TCRdb copy is restricted to in-frame clones and leaves out a portion. This sample carries roughly 180,000 clones, about 70% of them seen once, and the ten largest clones take more than 6.5%. The sequenced sample was peripheral blood. The receptors originated from a woman aged 45-59 years with active or convalescent COVID-19. Each CDR3 is given with its conserved first and last residue. A D gene is named only where the DNA matches it firmly. For some rows the clone size is stated as once, few or many, or as a class when expanded; others skip it.

J gene	clone size	V gene	D gene	CDR3 DNA	CDR3 protein
TRBJ1-2	few	TRBV7-2	TRBD1	TGTGCCAGCAGCAAAACAGGGGTAGACTATGGCTACACCTTC	CASSKTGVDYGYTF
TRBJ1-1	once	TRBV2	NA	TGTGCCAGCAGCAGAGACAGATGGGAACCGAACACTGAAGCTTTCTTT	CASSRDRWEPNTEAFF
TRBJ2-5	NA	TRBV6-2/TRBV6-3	NA	TGTGCCAGCAGTTACTCGGGGCAGGATACCCAAGAGACCCAGTACTTC	CASSYSGQDTQETQYF
TRBJ1-1	NA	TRBV5-4	TRBD1	TGTGCCAGCAGCTTGCGTCGAATTACCGGGACAGGGGACACTGAAGCTTTCTTT	CASSLRRITGTGDTEAFF
TRBJ2-6	NA	TRBV7-2	TRBD1	TGTGCCAGCAGCCTACAGGGGGCTGGGGCCAACGTCCTGACTTTC	CASSLQGAGANVLTF
TRBJ2-7	once	TRBV5-1	TRBD2	TGCGCCAGCAGCCGAACTAGCGGGAGTAGCGAGCAGTACTTC	CASSRTSGSSEQYF
TRBJ2-7	few	TRBV7-8	NA	TGTGCCAGCAGCTTAGTCGGGGACATCGAGTACTTC	CASSLVGDIEYF
TRBJ1-1	few	TRBV28	NA	TGTGCCAGCAGTGGGGGGATGAACACTGAAGCTTTCTTT	CASSGGMNTEAFF
TRBJ2-3	NA	TRBV18	NA	TGTGCCAGCTCACCCACTAGATACACAAGCACAGATACGCAGTATTTT	CASSPTRYTSTDTQYF
TRBJ2-5	few	TRBV7-3	TRBD1	TGTGCCAGCAGCCCAGGACAGGGAGAGACCCAGTACTTC	CASSPGQGETQYF
TRBJ2-1	NA	TRBV7-2	NA	TGTGCCAGCAGCTATACAGGGGCGGGGGAGCAGTTCTTC	CASSYTGAGEQFF
TRBJ1-5	few	TRBV6-5	TRBD1	TGTGCCAGCAGTACTCGACAGGGTGGGGATCAGCCCCAGCATTTT	CASSTRQGGDQPQHF
TRBJ2-7	once	TRBV7-2	NA	TGTGCCAGCAGCCCCCAACATACGGGGGTCGAGCAGTACTTC	CASSPQHTGVEQYF
TRBJ1-5	NA	TRBV28	NA	TGTGCCAGCAGTTTGGGGAGGGCTGATCATCAGCCCCAGCATTTT	CASSLGRADHQPQHF
TRBJ1-2	once	TRBV30	TRBD1	TGTGCCTGGAGTGCATCCGGGACAGGGGGCGGGGGCTACACCTTC	CAWSASGTGGGGYTF
TRBJ1-4	many	TRBV3-1/TRBV3-2	TRBD1	TGTGCCAGCAGCCAGGAGACAGGGGGCGTTGCAACTAATGAAAAACTGTTTTTT	CASSQETGGVATNEKLFF
TRBJ2-1	once	TRBV7-2	NA	TGTGCCAGCAGCTTAGTGGTACAGAGATTCTACAATGAGCAGTTCTTC	CASSLVVQRFYNEQFF
TRBJ2-5	NA	TRBV5-6	TRBD2	TGTGCCAGCAGCCGGGCGGGGGTCCGGGAGACCCAGTACTTC	CASSRAGVRETQYF
TRBJ2-7	few	TRBV21-1	NA	TGTGCCAGCAGCAAAGGAATTAGCTTAATAGCCTACGAGCAGTACTTC	CASSKGISLIAYEQYF
TRBJ2-1	NA	TRBV27	TRBD2	TGTGCCAGCAGAACGTTAGCGGGAGGTTACAATGAGCAGTTCTTC	CASRTLAGGYNEQFF
TRBJ1-4	NA	TRBV7-9	NA	TGTGCCAGCAGCCGAGCGGGGGACGGACGAAATGAAAAACTGTTTTTT	CASSRAGDGRNEKLFF
TRBJ1-1	NA	TRBV5-1	TRBD1	TGCGCCAGCAGCTTGGCGTCAGGGGGAGGAGGCACTGAAGCTTTCTTT	CASSLASGGGGTEAFF
TRBJ1-2	NA	TRBV2	NA	TGTGCCAGCAGTGAGCAACACCCTGGGGCAGGGAATGGCGGCTACACCTTC	CASSEQHPGAGNGGYTF
TRBJ2-7	few	TRBV5-5	NA	TGTGCCAGCAGCTTTTGGGCGGGGAGTTACGAGCAGTACTTC	CASSFWAGSYEQYF
TRBJ2-7	NA	TRBV9	NA	TGTGCCAGCAGCGTAAGAGCTTTCCAGGACGAGCAGTACTTC	CASSVRAFQDEQYF
TRBJ1-1	NA	TRBV2	TRBD1	TGTGCCAGCAGCAAAACAGGGGGTGTCACTGAAGCTTTCTTT	CASSKTGGVTEAFF
TRBJ1-6	NA	TRBV18	TRBD1	TGTGCCAGCTCACCACGACAGGGTATGGAAAGTTCACCCCTCCACTTT	CASSPRQGMESSPLHF
TRBJ2-6	once	TRBV5-1	TRBD1	TGCGCCAGCAGCCCCTTGACAGGGGGCGTCGGCTCTGGGGCCAACGTCCTGACTTTC	CASSPLTGGVGSGANVLTF
TRBJ2-2	NA	TRBV28	TRBD2	TGTGCCAGCAGTTTCCCCGCGACTAGCGGGATCACCGGGGAGCTGTTTTTT	CASSFPATSGITGELFF
TRBJ2-5	NA	TRBV2	TRBD1	TGTGCCAGCAGAGGACAGGGGGCCCTCTTTGAGACCCAGTACTTC	CASRGQGALFETQYF
TRBJ1-1	NA	TRBV6-5	NA	TGTGCCAGCAGTTCCCCGGACATTCTGAACACTGAAGCTTTCTTT	CASSSPDILNTEAFF
TRBJ2-5	NA	TRBV3-1/TRBV3-2	TRBD2	TGTGCCAGCAGCCAAGAATCGGGGGGGCAAGAGACCCAGTACTTC	CASSQESGGQETQYF
TRBJ2-1	NA	TRBV5-1	NA	TGCGCCAGCACCGCCCGCGGGGTTGGCAATGAGCAGTTCTTC	CASTARGVGNEQFF
TRBJ1-6	NA	TRBV19	TRBD1	TGTGCCAGCATGGCGGGACAGGATAATTCACCCCTCCACTTT	CASMAGQDNSPLHF
TRBJ1-3	few	TRBV20-1	NA	TGCAGGGCGAAGGGGGGAAACACCATATATTTT	CRAKGGNTIYF
TRBJ2-5	NA	TRBV4-2	TRBD2	TGTGCCAGCAGCCAGGAGGGAGTAGCGGGGGAAAAAGAGACCCAGTACTTC	CASSQEGVAGEKETQYF
TRBJ1-1	NA	TRBV10-3	NA	TGTGCCATCAGTGAAACAGATTACACTGAAGCTTTCTTT	CAISETDYTEAFF
TRBJ2-7	NA	TRBV7-9	TRBD2	TGTGCCAGCGCCGGGGGGGCCCCCCCCTACGAGCAGTACTTC	CASAGGAPPYEQYF
TRBJ1-5	NA	TRBV28	TRBD1	TGTGCCAGCAGACCTAGAGGACAGGGGGCAATTCAGCCCCAGCATTTT	CASRPRGQGAIQPQHF
TRBJ2-3	NA	TRBV7-9	TRBD2	TGTGCCAGCAGACCACTAGCGGGCGTCACAGATACGCAGTATTTT	CASRPLAGVTDTQYF
TRBJ2-7	NA	TRBV2	TRBD2	TGTGCCAGCAGTGAGTCTCCTAGCGGGGGGCGCGACGAGCAGTACTTC	CASSESPSGGRDEQYF